These 21 T cell receptor beta chains came from one sample sequenced in a study of T cell responses to AZD1222 COVID-19 vaccine. The assay was immunoSEQ multiplex PCR, and TCRdb's table has in-frame clones only and misses some. The top ten clones hold roughly 1.7% of a sample with over 120,000 clones, roughly 90% of them seen once. The source was peripheral blood, collected 28 days after the second AZD1222 dose. The receptors were gathered from an adult who received the AZD1222 COVID-19 vaccine.

This clone was recorded once. This chain's CDR3 is CAIKHSGSTDTQYF. CDR3 sequence (DNA): TGTGCCATCAAACACAGCGGGAGCACAGATACGCAGTATTTT. The J gene is TRBJ2-3, the V gene TRBV10-3; a weak D match, TRBD2 (6 bases). This CDR3 has 14 residues. V was trimmed by 7 bases and J by 0 bases, leaving 11 bases between them. The germline V gene has CDR1 ENHRY and CDR2 SYGVKD.

The V and J genes are TRBV7-9 and TRBJ2-4; D possibly corresponds to TRBD2 (5 bases). The CDR3 consists of 11 residues. CDR1 is SEHNR and CDR2 is FQNEAQ in the germline V gene (reference sequence). V was clipped by 5 bases and J by 11 bases, with 10 bases between them. CDR3 nucleotides: TGTGCCAGCAGCCTCCACGGGGTTCAGTACTTC. It specifies CASSLHGVQYF.

V and J are TRBV2 and TRBJ2-1; possible D gene TRBD1, 5 bases. CDR3 length: 14 amino acids. Trimming cost V 7 bases and J 1 base, with 11 bases left between them. Germline V gene data show CDR1 as SNHLY and CDR2 as FYNNEI. The CDR3 DNA is TGTGCCAGCAATCGGTACAGGTCCTACAATGAGCAGTTCTTC. Residues: CASNRYRSYNEQFF.

The gene calls are TRBV5-4 and TRBJ2-7; D might be TRBD1 (6 bases). CDR3 length: 16 amino acids. Germline CDR1 SGHNT, CDR2 YYREEE (reference sequence). V lost 5 bases, J lost 5 bases, and 23 bases lay in between. As DNA, the CDR3 is TGTGCCAGCAGGCGTAATCCGGGACACCAACTCCACGAGCAGTACTTC. Protein: CASRRNPGHQLHEQYF.

The rearrangement joins TRBV3-1 (or the pseudogene TRBV3-2) to TRBJ2-3, with 10 bases matching TRBD2. This CDR3 comprises 17 residues. J lost 0 bases, V lost 5 bases, and 8 bases had no gene match. The germline V gene has CDR1 LGHDT and CDR2 YNNKEL (reference sequence). The CDR3: CASSLTTSGPSTDTQYF. The CDR3 bases are TGTGCCAGCAGCTTAACGACTAGCGGGCCTAGCACAGATACGCAGTATTTT.

This chain uses TRBV4-2 with TRBJ2-7; 7 nucleotides align to TRBD2. The junction had 4 bases not matched to a gene; V was cut back by 0 bases and J by 2 bases. There are 15 residues in the CDR3. CDR1 LGHNA and CDR2 YNFKEQ come from the germline V gene. The CDR3 DNA sequence: TGTGCCAGCAGCCAAGACCTGGGAGGGCCCTACGAGCAGTACTTC. Its translation: CASSQDLGGPYEQYF.

The chain has TRBV12-1 and TRBJ2-3; whether TRBD2, the table's D call, matches the DNA was not checked. TRBV12-1 is annotated as a pseudogene. The CDR3 extends over 15 amino acids. As DNA, the CDR3 is TGTGCCAGCACCCCCATGGCGGGAGGGATGGATACGCAGTATTTT. Protein product: CASTPMAGGMDTQYF.

The gene calls are TRBV7-9 and TRBJ2-1; 12 nucleotides align to TRBD1. Germline V gene sequence: CDR1 SEHNR, CDR2 FQNEAQ (reference sequence). The CDR3 loop spans 16 amino acids. The trim removed 3 bases at V and 2 bases at J, leaving 2 bases unmatched. DNA of the CDR3: TGTGCCAGCAGCTTGGGGACAGGGGGCCCCTACAATGAGCAGTTCTTC. It specifies CASSLGTGGPYNEQFF.

Notes on this clone: Distinct nucleotide sequences in the sample also encode this CDR3. The chain links TRBV19 to TRBJ2-1, with 7 bases fitting TRBD2. V lost 4 bases and J lost 0; bases outside the gene matches: 6. The CDR3 runs to 16 residues. Germline V CDR1 and CDR2: LNHDA, SQIVND (reference sequence). The CDR3 here is CASSTLALSSYNEQFF. Here the CDR3 DNA reads TGTGCCAGTAGTACACTAGCGCTGAGCTCCTACAATGAGCAGTTCTTC.

CDR3 loop: CASSLTQDIQYF. In nucleotides, the CDR3 is TGTGCCAGCAGTTTAACCCAGGACATTCAGTACTTC. The chain uses TRBV28 and TRBJ2-4; unclear D gene. Trimming took off 2 bases at V and 8 bases at J, with 7 bases between the two ends. CDR1 is MDHEN and CDR2 is SYDVKM in the germline V gene. There are 12 residues in the CDR3. Full variable domain (outside the CDR3, taken from reference TRBV28 and TRBJ2-4): DVKVTQSSRYLVKRTGEKVFLECVQDMDHENMFWYRQDPGLGLRLIYFSYDVKMKEKGDIPEGYSVSREKKERFSLILESASTNQTSMYLCASSLTQDIQYFGAGTRLSVL.

The rearrangement uses TRBV12-3 or TRBV12-4 and TRBJ1-2, with no clear D. The ends were cut back, 4 bases at V and 9 bases at J, with 15 bases in the middle. This CDR3 is 13 amino acids long. The DNA for the CDR3 is TGTGCCAGCAGTTCTCCCCGCTATTGGAGCTACACCTTC. It yields the protein CASSSPRYWSYTF.

The rearrangement uses TRBV6-5 and TRBJ1-2; a weak D match, TRBD1 (5 bases). Trimming left V 4 bases short and J 3 bases short, with 9 bases between. The CDR3 is 13 residues long. Germline assignment: CDR1 MNHEY and CDR2 SVGAGI. CDR3 sequence: CASSWGRDYGYTF. The DNA for the CDR3 is TGTGCCAGCAGTTGGGGCAGGGACTATGGCTACACCTTC.

This chain links TRBV6-5 with TRBJ2-3, with 8 bases aligning to TRBD2. Germline V gives CDR1 MNHEY, CDR2 SVGAGI. The CDR3 extends over 15 amino acids. The ends lost 7 bases at V and 5 bases at J; junction bases unmatched: 11. This CDR3 reads CASNHGGAERDTQYF. In DNA form, the CDR3 reads TGTGCCAGCAACCACGGGGGGGCGGAGAGAGATACGCAGTATTTT.

The gene calls are TRBV29-1 and TRBJ1-1; a weak D match, TRBD1 (5 bases). From germline, CDR1 is SQVTM and CDR2 ANQGSEA. V shed 6 bases and J shed 1 base, with 9 bases lying between them. The CDR3 runs to 12 residues. CDR3 nucleotides: TGCAGCGTAGATGACAGGAACACTGAAGCTTTCTTT. Amino acids: CSVDDRNTEAFF.

The CDR3 here is CAWARGRTYGYTF. The CDR3 region has the DNA TGTGCCTGGGCAAGGGGCCGCACCTATGGCTACACCTTC. J is TRBJ1-2 and V is TRBV30; D perhaps matches TRBD1 (5 bases). Trimming stripped 5 bases from V and 4 bases from J, with 14 bases between. The CDR3 totals 13 residues. Germline-derived CDR1 and CDR2 are GTSNPN and SVGIG (reference sequence).

J is TRBJ2-3 and V is TRBV9, with D unresolved. The germline CDR1 and CDR2 sequences are SGDLS and YYNGEE. Trimming stripped 2 bases from V and 0 bases from J, with 13 bases between. CDR3 length: 16 amino acids. CDR3 sequence reads: CASSVMESTSTDTQYF. CDR3 sequence (DNA): TGTGCCAGCAGCGTGATGGAGAGCACTAGCACAGATACGCAGTATTTT.

The chain employs TRBV14 and TRBJ1-3; D may be TRBD1 (6 bases). The CDR3 is 15 residues long. Per the germline V gene, CDR1 is SGHDN and CDR2 is FVKESK. Trimming took off 2 bases at V and 4 bases at J, with 12 bases between the two ends. Written as DNA, the CDR3 is TGTGCCAGCAGCCAATTTTCAACAGGGGGAAACACCATATATTTT. It yields the protein CASSQFSTGGNTIYF.

This clone came up a few times. The chain combines TRBV2 with TRBJ2-7; 8 nucleotides align to TRBD1. CDR3 length: 14 amino acids. Germline trimming cut 7 bases from V and 2 bases from J; bases unmatched to any gene: 7. Germline CDR1 SNHLY, CDR2 FYNNEI. CDR3 sequence (DNA): TGTGCCAGCACAGGAAGGGGACAGGCCTACGAGCAGTACTTC. Amino acid sequence: CASTGRGQAYEQYF. Full variable domain (outside the CDR3, taken from reference TRBV2 and TRBJ2-7): EPEVTQTPSHQVTQMGQEVILRCVPISNHLYFYWYRQILGQKVEFLVSFYNNEISEKSEIFDDQFSVERPDGSNFTLKIRSTKLEDSAMYFCASTGRGQAYEQYFGPGTRLTVT.

V gene TRBV25-1 combines with J gene TRBJ2-3; D is ambiguous. The CDR3 is 12 amino acids. Germline V gives CDR1 MGHDK, CDR2 SYGVNS. V was clipped by 3 bases and J by 6 bases, with 7 bases between them. CDR3 bases: TGTGCCAGCAGTGAGATCGGGGATACGCAGTATTTT. Protein: CASSEIGDTQYF.

The chain employs TRBV11-2 and TRBJ2-1; TRBD2 matches at 7 bases. Germline-derived CDR1 and CDR2 are SGHAT and FQNNGV. V gave up 5 bases and J gave up 9 bases; unmatched junction bases: 7. CDR3 size: 13 residues. The CDR3 DNA is TGTGCCAGCAGCCCCATGTCGGGAGGTGAGCAGTTCTTC. Protein sequence: CASSPMSGGEQFF.

V usage is TRBV7-9 and J usage is TRBJ1-1; D unresolved. This CDR3 is built from 17 residues. V was cut by 5 bases and J by 3 bases, with 22 bases left in between. The germline CDR1 and CDR2 sequences are SEHNR and FQNEAQ (reference sequence). The CDR3 loop reads CASSPSGGLRAYTEAFF. The CDR3 DNA reads TGTGCCAGCAGCCCTAGCGGCGGTTTGAGGGCATACACTGAAGCTTTCTTT.